Listed below are T cell receptor beta chains from one sample, sequenced in a study of blood T cell repertoires in COVID-19. The assay was immunoSEQ multiplex PCR, and TCRdb's table has in-frame clones only and misses some. Of roughly 200,000 clones in the sample, approximately 80% are singletons; the top ten hold more than 9.5%. The specimen sequenced was peripheral blood. These receptors were taken from a woman aged 40-49 years with COVID-19, enrolled during active disease. Each CDR3 is given with its conserved first and last residue. A D gene is named only where the DNA matches it firmly. Expanded clones get a size class; other rows say once, few or many, or leave the size out.

clone size,D gene,CDR3 length,V gene,J gene,CDR3 protein,CDR3 DNA
NA,TRBD1,12,TRBV29-1,TRBJ1-2,CSSDRGPRGYTF,TGCAGCTCGGACAGGGGGCCGCGAGGCTACACCTTC
NA,NA,12,TRBV12-3/TRBV12-4,TRBJ1-4,CASAGLAEKLFF,TGTGCTTCGGCGGGGTTAGCCGAAAAACTGTTTTTT
NA,NA,14,TRBV28,TRBJ2-5,CASSVGSGLETQYF,TGTGCCAGCAGTGTGGGCTCCGGTCTAGAGACCCAGTACTTC
NA,NA,15,TRBV7-9,TRBJ1-1,CASSPSWTANTEAFF,TGTGCCAGCAGCCCTTCGTGGACAGCAAACACTGAAGCTTTCTTT
NA,TRBD2,15,TRBV4-2,TRBJ2-1,CASSPGLARGNEQFF,TGTGCCAGCAGCCCGGGACTAGCAAGGGGCAATGAGCAGTTCTTC
NA,TRBD1,17,TRBV19,TRBJ1-1,CASNVPGQGPPRTEAFF,TGTGCCAGTAACGTCCCGGGACAGGGGCCGCCCCGGACTGAAGCTTTCTTT
NA,NA,16,TRBV5-5,TRBJ2-5,CASSLFVGGGQETQYF,TGTGCCAGCAGCTTGTTTGTAGGGGGTGGGCAAGAGACCCAGTACTTC
NA,TRBD1,15,TRBV11-2,TRBJ2-1,CASSLVGDRVDEQFF,TGTGCCAGCAGCTTAGTTGGGGACAGAGTAGATGAGCAGTTCTTC
NA,NA,13,TRBV2,TRBJ2-1,CASKTSRRGEQFF,TGTGCCAGCAAGACTTCCCGACGTGGTGAGCAGTTCTTC
NA,NA,14,TRBV5-4,TRBJ2-7,CASSPTGQPYEQYF,TGTGCCAGCAGCCCGACGGGACAACCCTACGAGCAGTACTTC
NA,TRBD2,14,TRBV5-5,TRBJ2-1,CASSLTGGNNEQFF,TGTGCCAGCAGCTTAACGGGAGGAAACAATGAGCAGTTCTTC
NA,NA,14,TRBV6-5,TRBJ1-2,CASMGSDTVYGYTF,TGTGCCAGCATGGGTTCCGACACAGTCTATGGCTACACCTTC
NA,NA,12,TRBV7-9,TRBJ2-1,CASSLTGGEQFF,TGTGCCAGCAGCTTAACCGGGGGTGAGCAGTTCTTC
NA,TRBD1,12,TRBV5-5,TRBJ2-5,CASSFPGQGQYF,TGTGCCAGCAGCTTTCCGGGACAGGGTCAGTACTTC
NA,TRBD2,16,TRBV10-3,TRBJ2-1,CATGTSGRSRDNEQFF,TGTGCCACCGGGACTAGCGGGAGATCGCGGGACAATGAGCAGTTCTTC
NA,NA,15,TRBV5-1,TRBJ1-1,CASRSAGTINTEAFF,TGCGCCAGCCGCTCTGCGGGGACCATCAACACTGAAGCTTTCTTT
NA,TRBD2,18,TRBV3-1/TRBV3-2,TRBJ2-7,CASSQETSGRAFAHEQYF,TGTGCCAGCAGCCAGGAAACTAGCGGGAGGGCCTTTGCCCACGAGCAGTACTTC
NA,TRBD1,14,TRBV18,TRBJ2-7,CASSRGQGAYEQYF,TGTGCCAGCTCACGTGGACAGGGGGCCTACGAGCAGTACTTC
few,TRBD1,14,TRBV7-9,TRBJ1-2,CASSLDRGRRGYTF,TGTGCCAGCAGCCTAGACAGGGGGCGGAGAGGCTACACCTTC
NA,NA,16,TRBV15,TRBJ1-1,CATSSSRVVFSTEAFF,TGTGCCACCAGCAGCAGCAGGGTTGTATTTAGTACTGAAGCTTTCTTT
NA,NA,13,TRBV19,TRBJ1-1,CASHWSTYTEAFF,TGTGCCAGCCACTGGAGCACGTACACTGAAGCTTTCTTT
NA,NA,14,TRBV4-1,TRBJ1-5,CASSPNRAMQPQHF,TGCGCCAGCAGCCCAAACAGGGCAATGCAGCCCCAGCATTTT
NA,NA,15,TRBV7-9,TRBJ2-7,CASSYPVGRFDEQYF,TGTGCCAGCAGCTACCCCGTGGGGAGATTCGACGAGCAGTACTTC
NA,TRBD1,15,TRBV5-1,TRBJ1-1,CASSKSGTANTEAFF,TGCGCCAGCAGCAAATCCGGGACAGCGAACACTGAAGCTTTCTTT
NA,TRBD1,15,TRBV11-2,TRBJ1-2,CASSLEGQGNYGYTF,TGTGCCAGCAGCTTAGAGGGACAGGGTAACTATGGCTACACCTTC
NA,NA,15,TRBV6-5,TRBJ2-3,CASSYGGGNTDTQYF,TGTGCCAGCAGTTACGGCGGGGGCAACACAGATACGCAGTATTTT
NA,NA,15,TRBV24-1,TRBJ2-1,CATSGSRGGYNEQFF,TGTGCCACCAGTGGGAGTCGCGGCGGGTACAATGAGCAGTTCTTC
NA,NA,15,TRBV7-9,TRBJ2-1,CASSRSGSGEGGQFF,TGTGCCAGCAGTCGATCCGGGAGTGGGGAAGGAGGGCAGTTCTTC
NA,TRBD1,14,TRBV27,TRBJ2-7,CASGRQGLSYEQYF,TGTGCCAGCGGACGACAGGGCCTCTCCTACGAGCAGTACTTC
NA,NA,15,TRBV5-5,TRBJ2-7,CASSLFVLRGNEQYF,TGTGCCAGCAGCTTGTTCGTGCTTAGGGGGAACGAGCAGTACTTC
NA,NA,15,TRBV5-1,TRBJ1-5,CASRADSYSNQPQHF,TGCGCCAGCAGAGCCGACTCCTATAGCAATCAGCCCCAGCATTTT
few,TRBD1,16,TRBV10-3,TRBJ1-1,CAISDPTGGIDTEAFF,TGTGCCATCAGTGACCCGACAGGGGGCATTGACACTGAAGCTTTCTTT
NA,NA,15,TRBV28,TRBJ1-3,CASSLQGLSGNTIYF,TGTGCCAGCAGTTTACAGGGTTTATCTGGAAACACCATATATTTT
few,NA,14,TRBV18,TRBJ1-1,CASSLQSEGAEAFF,TGTGCCAGCTCACTGCAAAGTGAGGGCGCTGAAGCTTTCTTT
NA,TRBD1,15,TRBV9,TRBJ1-1,CASSRQGSLDTEAFF,TGTGCCAGCAGCCGACAGGGGTCCCTTGACACTGAAGCTTTCTTT
NA,NA,14,TRBV5-1,TRBJ1-1,CASSLAVGSTEAFF,TGCGCCAGCAGCTTGGCGGTGGGGAGCACTGAAGCTTTCTTT
NA,TRBD1,13,TRBV2,TRBJ2-5,CASSESGGETQYF,TGTGCCAGCAGTGAGTCAGGGGGCGAGACCCAGTACTTC
NA,TRBD2,14,TRBV27,TRBJ2-7,CASSSAGVAYEQYF,TGTGCCAGCAGTTCGGCGGGAGTTGCCTACGAGCAGTACTTC
once,TRBD1,14,TRBV24-1,TRBJ2-5,CATSQATGGETQYF,TGTGCCACCAGCCAGGCGACAGGGGGAGAGACCCAGTACTTC
many,NA,14,TRBV2,TRBJ1-4,CASSVLSGNEKLFF,TGTGCCAGCAGTGTTCTCAGTGGCAATGAAAAACTGTTTTTT
NA,NA,14,TRBV9,TRBJ1-1,CASSFTGVTAEAFF,TGTGCCAGCAGTTTTACAGGCGTTACCGCTGAAGCTTTCTTT
NA,NA,10,TRBV28,TRBJ2-5,CASAMETQYF,TGTGCCAGCGCTATGGAGACCCAGTACTTC
NA,TRBD1,15,TRBV2,TRBJ2-3,CASSVEDRATDTQYF,TGTGCCAGCAGTGTAGAGGACAGGGCGACAGATACGCAGTATTTT
NA,TRBD1,14,TRBV18,TRBJ2-5,CASSPRDREETQYF,TGTGCCAGCTCACCACGGGACAGGGAAGAGACCCAGTACTTC
NA,NA,14,TRBV19,TRBJ2-2,CACTNRGSSGELFF,TGTGCCTGCACGAATAGGGGGTCCTCCGGGGAGCTGTTTTTT
NA,NA,12,TRBV28,TRBJ1-3,CASFGSGNTIYF,TGTGCCAGCTTCGGCTCTGGAAACACCATATATTTT
once,TRBD1,15,TRBV15,TRBJ1-5,CATSRRTGGGQPQHF,TGTGCCACCAGCAGACGTACAGGGGGAGGACAGCCCCAGCATTTT
NA,NA,12,TRBV10-3,TRBJ1-2,CAIMGHDYGYTF,TGTGCCATCATGGGACACGACTATGGCTACACCTTC
NA,NA,14,TRBV6-5,TRBJ1-1,CASSYAGLLSEAFF,TGTGCCAGCAGTTACGCAGGTCTTCTCTCTGAAGCTTTCTTT
NA,NA,11,TRBV6-5,TRBJ2-2,CASRDFGELFF,TGTGCCAGCCGGGACTTCGGGGAGCTGTTTTTT
NA,NA,17,TRBV30,TRBJ2-6,CAWSRVGGHSGANVLTF,TGTGCCTGGAGTAGGGTGGGAGGACACTCTGGGGCCAACGTCCTGACTTTC
NA,NA,13,TRBV6-5,TRBJ1-5,CASTGGQNQPQHF,TGTGCCAGCACCGGGGGGCAGAATCAGCCCCAGCATTTT
once,NA,14,TRBV4-1,TRBJ2-1,CASSQDPTGREQFF,TGCGCCAGCAGCCAAGATCCGACGGGGAGGGAGCAGTTCTTC
NA,NA,15,TRBV7-9,TRBJ2-1,CASSFTGGNYNEQFF,TGTGCCAGCAGCTTCACTGGAGGTAACTACAATGAGCAGTTCTTC
NA,TRBD1,15,TRBV28,TRBJ1-2,CASSYGGTGGVGYTF,TGTGCCAGCAGTTACGGGGGGACAGGAGGAGTCGGCTACACCTTC
NA,NA,13,TRBV7-3,TRBJ2-1,CASSLSGDDEQFF,TGTGCCAGCAGCCTCTCAGGGGACGATGAGCAGTTCTTC
NA,TRBD1,12,TRBV29-1,TRBJ2-1,CSLRTGGNEQFF,TGCAGCCTACGGACAGGAGGCAATGAGCAGTTCTTC
NA,TRBD2,17,TRBV27,TRBJ2-2,CASRRPGLAGGTGELFF,TGTGCCAGCAGACGCCCGGGACTAGCGGGAGGTACCGGGGAGCTGTTTTTT